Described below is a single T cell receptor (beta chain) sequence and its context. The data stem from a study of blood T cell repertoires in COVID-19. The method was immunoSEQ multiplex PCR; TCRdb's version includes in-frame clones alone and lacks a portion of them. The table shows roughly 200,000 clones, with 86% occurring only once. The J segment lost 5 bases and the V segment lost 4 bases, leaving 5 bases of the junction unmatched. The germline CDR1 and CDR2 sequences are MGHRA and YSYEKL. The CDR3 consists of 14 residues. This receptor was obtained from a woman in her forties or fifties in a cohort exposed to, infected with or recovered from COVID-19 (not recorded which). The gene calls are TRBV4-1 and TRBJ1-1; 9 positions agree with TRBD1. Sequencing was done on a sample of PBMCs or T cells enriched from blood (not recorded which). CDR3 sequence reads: CASSPGQGRTEAFF. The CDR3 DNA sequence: TGCGCCAGCAGCCCGGGACAGGGACGGACTGAAGCTTTCTTT.